This record looks at one T cell receptor beta chain sequence and its context. These data come from a study of human T cells and chemical hapten exposure. TCRdb re-called the 5' RACE reads with MiXCR, one entry per CDR3 protein. The profile shows about 80,000 distinct CDR3 sequences, about a sixth of them singletons. The CDR3 is 13 residues long. Trimming shortened V by 0 bases and J by 8 bases, and 11 bases separated the two germline ends. Germline V gene lookup returns CDR1 SGHRS and CDR2 YFSETQ. From whole blood left unfractionated, total RNA was extracted. The chain couples TRBV5-1 to TRBJ1-1; no definite D call. This TCR derives from a female donor in good health. The CDR3 protein is CASSLGPGEEAFF. As DNA, the CDR3 is TGCGCCAGCAGCTTGGGGCCAGGAGAAGAAGCTTTCTTT.